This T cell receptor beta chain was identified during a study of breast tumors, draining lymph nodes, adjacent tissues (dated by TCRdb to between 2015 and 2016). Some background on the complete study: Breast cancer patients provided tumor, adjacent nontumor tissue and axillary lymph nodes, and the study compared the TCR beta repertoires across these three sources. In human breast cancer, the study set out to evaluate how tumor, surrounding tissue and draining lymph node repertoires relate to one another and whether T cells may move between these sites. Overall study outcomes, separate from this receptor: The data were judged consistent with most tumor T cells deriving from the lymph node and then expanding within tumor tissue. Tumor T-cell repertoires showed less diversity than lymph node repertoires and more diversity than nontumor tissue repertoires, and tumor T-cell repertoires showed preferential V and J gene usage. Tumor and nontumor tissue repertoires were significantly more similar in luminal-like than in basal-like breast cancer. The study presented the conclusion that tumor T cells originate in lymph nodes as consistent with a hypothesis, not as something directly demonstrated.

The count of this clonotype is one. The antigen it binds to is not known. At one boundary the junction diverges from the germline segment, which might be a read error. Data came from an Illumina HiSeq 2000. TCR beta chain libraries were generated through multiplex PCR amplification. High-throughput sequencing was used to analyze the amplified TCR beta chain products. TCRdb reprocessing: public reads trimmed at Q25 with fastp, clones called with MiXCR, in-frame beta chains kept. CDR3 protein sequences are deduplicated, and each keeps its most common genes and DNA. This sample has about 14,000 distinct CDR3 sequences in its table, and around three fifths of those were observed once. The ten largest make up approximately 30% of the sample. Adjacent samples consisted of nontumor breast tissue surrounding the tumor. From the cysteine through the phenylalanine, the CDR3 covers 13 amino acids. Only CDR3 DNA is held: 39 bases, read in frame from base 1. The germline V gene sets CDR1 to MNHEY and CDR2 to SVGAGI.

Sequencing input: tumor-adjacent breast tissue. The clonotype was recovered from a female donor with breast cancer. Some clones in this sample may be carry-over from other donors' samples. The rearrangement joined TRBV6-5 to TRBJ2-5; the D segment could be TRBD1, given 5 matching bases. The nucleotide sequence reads TGTGCCGGCAGCCCAGGGTTACGGGAGACCCAGTACTTC. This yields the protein CAGSPGLRETQYF.